The 28 T cell receptor beta chains below were found in one sample sequenced in a study of blood T cell repertoires in COVID-19. The assay was immunoSEQ multiplex PCR, and TCRdb's table has in-frame clones only and misses some. The sample includes about 110,000 clones, roughly 76% seen only once; the top ten take 6.5% to 8.5%. The sample consisted of peripheral blood. The receptors come from a woman between 55 and 75 years old with acute or convalescent COVID-19.

A word on this clone: This may stem from a read error, because a much larger clone lies one nucleotide away. This chain links TRBV29-1 with TRBJ1-2; the D gene is possibly TRBD1 (5 bases). The germline V and J ends were trimmed by 4 bases and 8 bases, with 26 bases remaining between them. Germline V gene sequence: CDR1 SQVTM, CDR2 ANQGSEA. CDR3 size: 16 residues. The CDR3 protein is CSVGDLGWTQLRGYTF. The CDR3 nucleotides are TGCAGCGTTGGAGATCTAGGCTGGACACAGCTCCGGGGCTACACCTTC.

V is TRBV4-2 and J is TRBJ1-5, with D maybe TRBD1 (5 bases). Germline-derived CDR1 and CDR2 are LGHNA and YNFKEQ. The CDR3 runs to 14 residues. The germline V and J ends were trimmed by 1 base and 9 bases, with 13 bases remaining between them. CDR3 amino acids: CASSQVTGQWPQHF. CDR3 in DNA: TGTGCCAGCAGCCAAGTAACAGGCCAATGGCCCCAGCATTTT.

About this clone itself: Additional DNA sequences in this sample encode the identical CDR3. The V gene is TRBV18, the J gene TRBJ1-5; D call uncertain. Trimming removed 2 bases from V and 5 bases from J, with 7 bases in between. The CDR3 sequence is 13 residues long. CDR1 and CDR2 from the germline V gene are KGHSH and LQKENI. The CDR3 DNA is TGTGCCAGCTCACCATCGCGGGATCAGCCCCAGCATTTT. Amino acids: CASSPSRDQPQHF.

The sample holds one count of this clone. The chain recombines TRBV9 with TRBJ2-2; TRBD1 agrees at 7 bases. This CDR3 has 16 residues. Per the germline V gene, CDR1 is SGDLS and CDR2 is YYNGEE. With 2 bases clipped from V and 6 bases from J, the junction kept 10 bases outside the gene matches. The CDR3 region is CASSVTDRVAAGELFF. The CDR3 DNA sequence: TGTGCCAGCAGCGTCACTGACAGGGTGGCCGCCGGGGAGCTGTTTTTT.

The genes are TRBV5-1 and TRBJ1-2; TRBD1 matches 7 bases. CDR1 and CDR2 (germline): SGHRS, YFSETQ. The CDR3 runs to 14 residues. J was trimmed by 6 bases and V by 0 bases; bases with no gene match: 5. In nucleotides, the CDR3 is TGCGCCAGCAGCTTGGACAGGGGTGGAGATGGCTACACCTTC. Its protein product is CASSLDRGGDGYTF.

The V and J genes are TRBV12-3 or TRBV12-4 and TRBJ1-6; D is ambiguous. V lost 6 bases and J lost 0, with 3 bases in between. The CDR3 loop spans 13 amino acids. Here the CDR3 reads CASRSSYNSPLHF. The CDR3 region has the DNA TGTGCCAGCAGGAGCTCCTATAATTCACCCCTCCACTTT.

This clone has a handful of counts. V gene TRBV7-3 combines with J gene TRBJ2-7; weak D call: TRBD1 (5 bases). The CDR3 totals 12 residues. V was cut by 8 bases and J by 10 bases, with 18 bases left in between. The germline V gene has CDR1 SGHTA and CDR2 FQGTGA. CDR3 nucleotide sequence: TGTGCCAGCGCCTTCCTCACAGGCCCTCAGTACTTC. This gives the protein CASAFLTGPQYF.

The gene calls are TRBV3-1 (or the pseudogene TRBV3-2) and TRBJ1-1; TRBD1 might be the D (6 bases). The CDR3 has 14 amino acids. V lost 1 base to trimming and J lost 3 bases, with 9 bases between them. Germline loops: CDR1 LGHDT, CDR2 YNNKEL (reference sequence). The CDR3 reads CASSQVGGDTEAFF. The CDR3 DNA follows: TGTGCCAGCAGCCAAGTAGGGGGGGACACTGAAGCTTTCTTT.

This rearrangement joins TRBV3-1 (or the pseudogene TRBV3-2) to TRBJ1-6, with D perhaps TRBD1 (6 bases). Trimming cost V 4 bases and J 0 bases, with 22 bases left between them. Germline V gene sequence: CDR1 LGHDT, CDR2 YNNKEL (reference sequence). CDR3 size: 20 residues. CDR3 sequence (DNA): TGTGCCAGCAGCCCGACGACAGGACTCAAACGAAGCTCCTATAATTCACCCCTCCACTTT. Translated: CASSPTTGLKRSSYNSPLHF.

J is TRBJ1-1 and V is TRBV11-2; tentative D call: TRBD1 (5 bases). This CDR3 comprises 11 residues. V lost 3 bases and J 12 bases, leaving 11 bases between the germline ends. Germline values: CDR1 SGHAT, CDR2 FQNNGV. The CDR3 nucleotides read TGTGCCAGCAGCTTTCGCGGGGGAACTTTCTTT. It yields the protein CASSFRGGTFF.

This rearrangement joins TRBV5-1 to TRBJ1-1, with 8 bases identical to TRBD1. The germline CDR1 and CDR2 sequences are SGHRS and YFSETQ. The V segment lost 2 bases and the J segment 5 bases; nucleotides outside the gene matches: 8. The CDR3 loop spans 15 amino acids. CDR3 nucleotides: TGCGCCAGCAGCTTTTTTGGACAGGGTATTACTGAAGCTTTCTTT. Its protein is CASSFFGQGITEAFF.

The genes are TRBV14 and TRBJ1-1, with TRBD1 matching over 9 bases. This CDR3 has 15 amino acids. CDR1 and CDR2 (germline): SGHDN, FVKESK. Trimming cost V 2 bases and J 5 bases; bases outside gene matches: 6. As DNA, the CDR3 is TGTGCCAGCAGCCAACATAGGGACAGGGCAACTGAAGCTTTCTTT. It encodes CASSQHRDRATEAFF. The full variable domain, with the rest looked up from reference TRBV14 and TRBJ1-1, is EAGVTQFPSHSVIEKGQTVTLRCDPISGHDNLYWYRRVMGKEIKFLLHFVKESKQDESGMPNNRFLAERTGGTYSTLKVQPAELEDSGVYFCASSQHRDRATEAFFGQGTRLTVV.

The rearrangement uses TRBV19 and TRBJ1-4; 9 nucleotides line up with TRBD1. The CDR3 is 15 amino acids. Per germline, CDR1 LNHDA and CDR2 SQIVND (reference sequence). After removal of 9 bases from V and 5 bases from J, the junction contained 10 bases not matched to a gene. CDR3 region: CASNTPGQGNEKLFF. The CDR3 nucleotides are TGTGCCAGCAACACACCGGGACAGGGCAATGAAAAACTGTTTTTT.

The rearrangement joins TRBV5-1 to TRBJ2-2; the D gene is possibly TRBD1 (7 bases). CDR1 and CDR2 (germline): SGHRS, YFSETQ. V was cut by 5 bases and J by 4 bases, with 21 bases left in between. The CDR3 runs to 17 residues. The CDR3 loop is CASREEGTGVRTGELFF. As DNA, the CDR3 is TGCGCCAGCAGAGAGGAGGGAACAGGGGTCCGCACCGGGGAGCTGTTTTTT. Together with reference TRBV5-1 and TRBJ2-2, the CDR3 gives the full variable domain: KAGVTQTPRYLIKTRGQQVTLSCSPISGHRSVSWYQQTPGQGLQFLFEYFSETQRNKGNFPGRFSGRQFSNSRSEMNVSTLELGDSALYLCASREEGTGVRTGELFFGEGSRLTVL.

The chain couples TRBV18 to TRBJ1-1; TRBD1 agrees at 7 bases. With 5 bases clipped from V and 11 bases from J, the junction kept 8 bases outside the gene matches. Germline V gives CDR1 KGHSH, CDR2 LQKENI. The CDR3 is made up of 12 amino acids. The CDR3 reads CASSTDRVGAFF. The CDR3 nucleotides are TGTGCCAGCTCAACTGACAGGGTAGGGGCTTTCTTT.

This clone has just a few counts. This chain links TRBV2 with TRBJ2-1; 7 nucleotides agree with TRBD1. The CDR3 covers 13 residues. V shed 11 bases and J 3 bases; nucleotides not matched to a gene: 7. Germline CDR1 is SNHLY and CDR2 is FYNNEI. The CDR3 DNA reads as TGTGCCGGCTCAGGGGGAGTCTACAATGAGCAGTTCTTC. Protein: CAGSGGVYNEQFF. Together with reference TRBV2 and TRBJ2-1, the CDR3 gives the full variable domain: EPEVTQTPSHQVTQMGQEVILRCVPISNHLYFYWYRQILGQKVEFLVSFYNNEISEKSEIFDDQFSVERPDGSNFTLKIRSTKLEDSAMYFCAGSGGVYNEQFFGPGTRLTVL.

V gene TRBV4-2 combines with J gene TRBJ2-4, with D possibly being TRBD1 (6 bases). Germline CDR1 and CDR2: LGHNA and YNFKEQ. Trimming left V 4 bases short and J 13 bases short, with 17 bases between. This CDR3 has 13 residues. The CDR3 is CASSPDRTEVQYF. The CDR3 DNA is TGTGCCAGCAGCCCGGACCGGACAGAAGTACAGTACTTC.

The chain is built from TRBV12-3 or TRBV12-4 and TRBJ2-7; 7 bases are a match to TRBD2. The trim removed 9 bases at V and 4 bases at J, leaving 6 bases unmatched. The CDR3 length is 12 residues. The CDR3 here is CASSEGGYEQYF. The CDR3 nucleotides read TGTGCCAGTAGTGAGGGAGGGTACGAGCAGTACTTC.

The V and J genes are TRBV5-4 and TRBJ2-3; TRBD2 matches at 8 bases. Unmatched junction bases numbered 7, after V lost 4 bases and J lost 3 bases. The CDR3 covers 15 residues. Germline values: CDR1 SGHNT, CDR2 YYREEE (reference sequence). The CDR3 region is CASSRSGVMTDTQYF. The CDR3 DNA follows: TGTGCCAGCAGCCGTAGCGGGGTAATGACAGATACGCAGTATTTT.

The chain links TRBV28 to TRBJ1-2, with D hard to call. This CDR3 is built from 13 residues. V dropped 1 base and J dropped 7 bases, with 10 bases sitting between them. Per the germline V gene, CDR1 is MDHEN and CDR2 is SYDVKM. The CDR3 nucleotides are TGTGCCAGCAGTTTATTTGGCGGCGGTGGCTACACCTTC. This codes for CASSLFGGGGYTF.

The chain is built from TRBV3-1 (or the pseudogene TRBV3-2) and TRBJ1-4; 8 nucleotides align to TRBD1. The CDR3 has 12 residues. The V and J ends lost 1 base and 14 bases, in that order; junction bases with no gene match: 3. Germline lookup yields CDR1 LGHDT and CDR2 YNNKEL (reference sequence). In DNA, the CDR3 is TGTGCCAGCAGCCAAGGGAGGACAGGGCTGTTTTTT. It yields the protein CASSQGRTGLFF.

V and J are TRBV5-1 and TRBJ1-2, with D perhaps TRBD1 (6 bases). There are 17 residues in the CDR3. Trimming cost V 0 bases and J 1 base, with 16 bases left between them. Germline V CDR1 and CDR2: SGHRS, YFSETQ. The CDR3 sequence is CASSLAGREQGNYGYTF. The CDR3 DNA sequence: TGCGCCAGCAGCTTGGCCGGGAGGGAACAGGGTAACTATGGCTACACCTTC.

The gene calls are TRBV29-1 and TRBJ2-7, with D perhaps TRBD1 (6 bases). There are 12 residues in the CDR3. Germline V gene data show CDR1 as SQVTM and CDR2 as ANQGSEA. V gave up 5 bases and J gave up 3 bases, with 11 bases separating them. The DNA of the CDR3 is TGCAGCGTTCAGGGGATAGACTACGAGCAGTACTTC. This sequence encodes CSVQGIDYEQYF.

The chain links TRBV4-2 to TRBJ1-1; tentative D call: TRBD1 (6 bases). The CDR3 sequence is 14 residues long. V lost 0 bases and J lost 9, with 14 bases in between. The germline V gene encodes CDR1 LGHNA and CDR2 YNFKEQ. The CDR3 reads CASSQDTPQGKAFF. Here the CDR3 DNA reads TGTGCCAGCAGCCAAGACACACCACAGGGAAAAGCTTTCTTT.

The rearrangement joins TRBV7-7 to TRBJ2-2; the D gene is possibly TRBD1 (5 bases). This CDR3 region has 17 residues. Germline CDR1 SSHAT, CDR2 FNYEAQ (reference sequence). V lost 2 bases to trimming and J lost 6 bases, with 19 bases between them. The CDR3 sequence: CASSLPGRVEKAGELFF. The CDR3 bases are TGTGCCAGCAGCTTACCCGGCAGGGTAGAGAAAGCCGGGGAGCTGTTTTTT.

The rearrangement links TRBV6-2 or TRBV6-3 to TRBJ2-7; 9 bases agree with TRBD1. Germline CDR1 reads MNHEY; CDR2 reads SVGEGT. CDR3 size: 14 residues. V lost 2 bases to trimming and J lost 4 bases; unmatched junction nucleotides: 3. The CDR3 nucleotides read TGTGCCAGCAGTTACAAGACAGGGGGATACGAGCAGTACTTC. The encoded protein is CASSYKTGGYEQYF.

The chain has TRBV19 and TRBJ1-4; 8 bases agree with TRBD1. CDR1 and CDR2 from the germline V gene are LNHDA and SQIVND (reference sequence). Germline trimming cut 4 bases from V and 5 bases from J; bases unmatched to any gene: 6. There are 15 residues in the CDR3. For the CDR3, the DNA is TGTGCCAGTAGTAACTACAGGGGGGCCAATGAAAAACTGTTTTTT. Translated: CASSNYRGANEKLFF.

This chain joins TRBV2 and TRBJ2-6; 7 positions match TRBD1. Germline assignment: CDR1 SNHLY and CDR2 FYNNEI. The V segment lost 6 bases and the J segment 0 bases; nucleotides outside the gene matches: 11. The CDR3 is 18 amino acids. The CDR3 nucleotides read TGTGCCAGCAGGGTTTTTGGGACAGTTTCCTCTGGGGCCAACGTCCTGACTTTC. This encodes CASRVFGTVSSGANVLTF.